This T cell receptor (beta chain) was recorded in a study of cytomegalovirus exposure and HLA in healthy donors. Study background: The roughly 120 million unique TCR beta sequences, from roughly 170 million T cells, were found by an earlier analysis. The study, taken as a whole, reports: Cytomegalovirus status was reportedly diagnosed by the classifier with high sensitivity and specificity. Earlier results showed most TCR beta V segments being productive about 87% or about 30% of the time. Most CMV-associated TCR beta chains appeared HLA-restricted in a later analysis.

This clone appeared once. As yet, its antigen is unknown. Trimming took off 6 bases at V and 4 bases at J, with 16 bases between the two ends. The CDR3 contains 15 residues. In germline, CDR1 is SNHLY, CDR2 FYNNEI. The PCR used 60 Vbeta and 13 Jbeta primers. Using immunoSEQ multiplex PCR, the repertoire was profiled, and TCRdb retains in-frame clones only, with some absent. The sample consists of some 100,000 clones, roughly 77% of them appearing once. This TCR was recovered from a woman in her forties or fifties in good health and CMV-seropositive. The sequenced sample was PBMCs. The chain has TRBV2 and TRBJ1-5; unclear D gene. The CDR3 reads CASRGIGGLNQPQHF. The DNA of the CDR3 is TGTGCCAGCAGGGGGATAGGAGGCCTGAATCAGCCCCAGCATTTT.